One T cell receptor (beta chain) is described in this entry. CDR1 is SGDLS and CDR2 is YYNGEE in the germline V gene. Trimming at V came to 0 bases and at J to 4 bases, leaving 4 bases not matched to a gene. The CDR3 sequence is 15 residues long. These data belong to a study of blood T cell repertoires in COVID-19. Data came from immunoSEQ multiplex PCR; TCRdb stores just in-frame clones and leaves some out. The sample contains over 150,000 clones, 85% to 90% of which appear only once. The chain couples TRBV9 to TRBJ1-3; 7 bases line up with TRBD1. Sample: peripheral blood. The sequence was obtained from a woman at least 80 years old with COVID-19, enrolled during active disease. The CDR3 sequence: CASSVGTGAGNTIYF. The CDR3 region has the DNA TGTGCCAGCAGCGTAGGTACAGGGGCCGGAAACACCATATATTTT.